One and the same sample provided the 23 T cell receptor beta chains below, sequenced in a study of cytomegalovirus exposure and HLA in healthy donors. The PCR made use of 60 Vbeta and 13 Jbeta primers. Generated by immunoSEQ multiplex PCR, the TCRdb table keeps only in-frame clones and is missing some. The repertoire holds more than 85,000 clones, with under 85% as singletons. Material for sequencing was PBMCs. Receptors originate from a man younger than 40 in good health and CMV-seronegative.

This clone occurred a few times. For the CDR3, the DNA is TGCGCCAGCAGCCAAGTAGGGTTAGGGGGAAATGAAAAACTGTTTTTT. Protein product: CASSQVGLGGNEKLFF. The V call is TRBV4-3, the J call TRBJ1-4; perhaps TRBD1 as D (6 bases). Germline loops: CDR1 LGHNA, CDR2 YSLEER. The V gene lost 1 base and the J gene lost 5 bases, with 14 bases spanning the gap. There are 16 residues in the CDR3.

The rearrangement uses TRBV10-1 and TRBJ2-7, with 7 bases lining up with TRBD1. The CDR3 has 15 residues. Trimming cost V 5 bases and J 0 bases; bases outside gene matches: 7. Germline assignment: CDR1 WNHNN and CDR2 SYGVQD (reference sequence). The CDR3 bases are TGCGCCAGCAGTAACGGGACAGAGAGCTCCTACGAGCAGTACTTC. Amino acids: CASSNGTESSYEQYF.

This clone has a handful of counts. The chain joins TRBV2 to TRBJ1-2; no clear D. The CDR3 loop spans 14 amino acids. Germline V lookup: CDR1 SNHLY, CDR2 FYNNEI. The V end was cut by 6 bases, the J end by 7 bases, with 18 bases between. The DNA of the CDR3 is TGTGCCAGCAGACGTGTACAGTTGGCGAGTGGCTACACCTTC. Its translation: CASRRVQLASGYTF.

V and J are TRBV5-6 and TRBJ1-4, with TRBD1 matching 11 bases. Per the germline V gene, CDR1 is SGHDT and CDR2 is YYEEEE. V gave up 4 bases and J gave up 11 bases; unmatched junction bases: 10. This CDR3 is 15 amino acids long. The chain's CDR3 is CASSREGQGVRKLFF. For the CDR3, the DNA is TGTGCCAGCAGCCGTGAGGGACAGGGGGTGAGGAAACTGTTTTTT.

The chain recombines TRBV9 with TRBJ2-7; TRBD2 is a possible D gene (6 bases). This CDR3 region has 13 residues. The V end was cut by 4 bases, the J end by 2 bases, with 10 bases between. Germline CDR1 SGDLS, CDR2 YYNGEE. As DNA, the CDR3 is TGTGCCAGCAGCCCCTGGGAGGCCTACGAGCAGTACTTC. Amino acid sequence: CASSPWEAYEQYF.

The chain uses TRBV4-3 and TRBJ2-3, with TRBD2 identical over 11 bases. V shed 1 base and J 6 bases; nucleotides not matched to a gene: 9. The CDR3 length is 17 residues. Germline CDR1 and CDR2: LGHNA and YSLEER. DNA for the CDR3: TGCGCCAGCAGCCAAGTTTTTAGCGGGGGGGCAAAGGATACGCAGTATTTT. Translation gives CASSQVFSGGAKDTQYF.

The chain carries TRBV6-6 and TRBJ2-7; 9 bases fit TRBD1. The ends lost 7 bases at V and 0 bases at J; junction bases unmatched: 10. Germline V lookup: CDR1 MNHNY, CDR2 SVGAGI (reference sequence). CDR3 length: 16 residues. The CDR3 is CASTDYGTGSSYEQYF. The CDR3 nucleotides are TGTGCCAGCACCGACTACGGGACAGGGAGCTCCTACGAGCAGTACTTC.

This clone was seen a single time. The rearrangement joins TRBV9 to TRBJ2-3; the D gene is possibly TRBD2 (7 bases). The CDR3 totals 15 residues. The V gene's germline CDR1 is SGDLS and CDR2 YYNGEE. V dropped 3 bases and J dropped 2 bases, with 13 bases sitting between them. The CDR3 sequence is CASSAGDYLTDTQYF. CDR3 nucleotides: TGTGCCAGCAGCGCAGGGGACTACCTCACAGATACGCAGTATTTT.

The V call is TRBV13, the J call TRBJ2-3; the D gene is possibly TRBD2 (5 bases). V lost 5 bases and J 10 bases, leaving 16 bases between the germline ends. The CDR3 covers 13 residues. Germline V gene data show CDR1 as PRHDT and CDR2 as FYEKMQ (reference sequence). The CDR3 sequence is CASSRPDSPPQYF. As DNA, the CDR3 is TGTGCCAGCAGCCGCCCGGACTCCCCCCCGCAGTATTTT. Full variable domain (rest looked up from reference TRBV13 and TRBJ2-3): AAGVIQSPRHLIKEKRETATLKCYPIPRHDTVYWYQQGPGQDPQFLISFYEKMQSDKGSIPDRFSAQQFSDYHSELNMSSLELGDSALYFCASSRPDSPPQYFGPGTRLTVL.

This clone has more than one count but fewer than ten. The V and J genes are TRBV4-1 and TRBJ1-2, with no clear D. This CDR3 contains 16 residues. The V end lost 0 bases, the J end lost 2 bases, and 13 bases lay between the germline ends. Germline V gene sequence: CDR1 MGHRA, CDR2 YSYEKL. This CDR3 is CASSQERRRSNYGYTF. The DNA for the CDR3 is TGCGCCAGCAGCCAAGAGCGGAGAAGATCAAACTATGGCTACACCTTC.

The chain's CDR3 is CASSEGGTGNQPQHF. Written as DNA, the CDR3 is TGTGCCAGCAGTGAAGGTGGGACAGGGAATCAGCCCCAGCATTTT. The rearrangement links TRBV2 to TRBJ1-5; 9 nucleotides align to TRBD1. The length of the CDR3 is 15 residues. From germline, CDR1 is SNHLY and CDR2 FYNNEI. Unmatched junction bases numbered 2, after V lost 1 base and J lost 4 bases.

The CDR3 here is CAITPSGDRGGYTF. The CDR3 coding sequence is TGTGCCATCACTCCGTCAGGGGATCGGGGTGGCTACACCTTC. The chain links TRBV10-3 to TRBJ1-2; the D gene is possibly TRBD1 (6 bases). This CDR3 contains 14 residues. Germline V gene data show CDR1 as ENHRY and CDR2 as SYGVKD. Trimming pared 7 bases from V and 7 bases from J, leaving 19 bases between.

This clone occurred once. The rearrangement links TRBV9 to TRBJ1-1; 9 nucleotides line up with TRBD1. V trimming: 4 bases; J trimming: 5 bases; junction bases outside the gene matches: 6. This CDR3 is built from 14 residues. Germline V lookup: CDR1 SGDLS, CDR2 YYNGEE. The CDR3 region has the DNA TGTGCCAGCAGCCCAACAGGGGGCCGAACTGAAGCTTTCTTT. Its protein product is CASSPTGGRTEAFF. The whole variable domain, remainder taken from reference TRBV9 and TRBJ1-1, is DSGVTQTPKHLITATGQRVTLRCSPRSGDLSVYWYQQSLDQGLQFLIQYYNGEERAKGNILERFSAQQFPDLHSELNLSSLELGDSALYFCASSPTGGRTEAFFGQGTRLTVV.

The V and J genes are TRBV13 and TRBJ1-6; D perhaps matches TRBD1 (5 bases). The CDR3 loop spans 15 amino acids. Trimming removed 4 bases at V and 10 bases at J, with 17 bases between. Germline V gene sequence: CDR1 PRHDT, CDR2 FYEKMQ (reference sequence). This CDR3 reads CASSSISGIGSPLHF. Written as DNA, the CDR3 is TGTGCCAGCAGCTCGATTTCAGGGATTGGCTCACCCCTCCACTTT.

The genes are TRBV7-2 and TRBJ2-1, with TRBD2 as a possible D gene (6 bases). The CDR3 extends over 15 amino acids. V gave up 7 bases and J gave up 5 bases, with 18 bases separating them. Germline V gene lookup returns CDR1 SGHTA and CDR2 FQGNSA. CDR3 DNA: TGTGCCAGCACCCAACACGTAGGAGGGGACAATGAGCAGTTCTTC. It specifies CASTQHVGGDNEQFF.

The chain uses TRBV5-4 and TRBJ2-7, with 8 bases identical to TRBD1. Trimming at V came to 2 bases and at J to 0 bases, leaving 13 bases not matched to a gene. Germline-derived CDR1 and CDR2 are SGHNT and YYREEE (reference sequence). The CDR3 consists of 18 residues. In DNA form, the CDR3 reads TGTGCCAGCAGCTTCAGAGGACTTAGACAGGGGAGCTCCTACGAGCAGTACTTC. This translates into CASSFRGLRQGSSYEQYF.

This clone was observed a few times. This chain links TRBV21-1 with TRBJ1-6. TRBV21-1 represents a pseudogene. The CDR3 is made up of 18 amino acids. CDR3 residues: CASSKRRDRGSYNSPLHF. The CDR3 bases are TGTGCCAGCAGCAAACGGAGGGACCGGGGTTCCTATAATTCACCCCTCCACTTT.

This chain joins TRBV5-6 and TRBJ1-6; possibly TRBD1 for D (5 bases). CDR1 and CDR2 (germline): SGHDT, YYEEEE. The CDR3 is made up of 13 amino acids. The V and J ends lost 3 bases and 10 bases respectively, with 11 bases between them. CDR3: CASSSDSISPLHF. DNA for the CDR3: TGTGCCAGCAGCTCTGACAGCATCTCACCCCTCCACTTT.

The chain uses TRBV5-4 and TRBJ2-1; D perhaps matches TRBD1 (6 bases). Looked up from germline, CDR1 is SGHNT and CDR2 is YYREEE (reference sequence). Trimming stripped 4 bases from V and 1 base from J, with 12 bases between. This CDR3 has 15 amino acids. The CDR3 DNA reads as TGTGCCAGCAGCCCCGGGACACCGTCCTACAATGAGCAGTTCTTC. Translation gives CASSPGTPSYNEQFF.

This chain connects TRBV4-2 to TRBJ2-7; TRBD2 matches at 10 bases. Germline V gene sequence: CDR1 LGHNA, CDR2 YNFKEQ. The trim removed 1 base at V and 1 base at J, leaving 10 bases unmatched. The CDR3 is 18 amino acids. CDR3 sequence (DNA): TGTGCCAGCAGCCAAGTGCTCAGCGGGGGGGCCTTGTCCTACGAGCAGTACTTC. Its translation: CASSQVLSGGALSYEQYF.

This clone is a singleton in its sample. The chain employs TRBV28 and TRBJ2-7; 7 positions match TRBD2. The germline CDR1 and CDR2 sequences are MDHEN and SYDVKM. This CDR3 comprises 17 residues. The ends lost 6 bases at V and 3 bases at J; junction bases unmatched: 17. CDR3 in DNA: TGTGCCAGCAGCTATTTCACCGACGCGGGAGTGTTCTACGAGCAGTACTTC. It codes for CASSYFTDAGVFYEQYF.

The chain carries TRBV5-8 and TRBJ2-2, with 7 bases that match TRBD2. CDR1 and CDR2 from the germline V gene are SGHTS and YDEGEE. This CDR3 is built from 16 residues. V was pared by 2 bases and J by 3 bases, with 7 bases of the junction left unmatched. This CDR3 is CASSLLGGYDTGELFF. In DNA, the CDR3 is TGTGCCAGCAGCTTACTCGGGGGGTACGACACCGGGGAGCTGTTTTTT.

V gene TRBV4-3 combines with J gene TRBJ2-1; 8 bases are a match to TRBD2. V dropped 0 bases and J dropped 2; count of bases not matched to a gene: 3. CDR1 is LGHNA, CDR2 YSLEER, per germline. This CDR3 has 16 residues. In DNA form, the CDR3 reads TGCGCCAGCAGCCAAGATTTTAGCGGGACCTACAATGAGCAGTTCTTC. Its protein is CASSQDFSGTYNEQFF.